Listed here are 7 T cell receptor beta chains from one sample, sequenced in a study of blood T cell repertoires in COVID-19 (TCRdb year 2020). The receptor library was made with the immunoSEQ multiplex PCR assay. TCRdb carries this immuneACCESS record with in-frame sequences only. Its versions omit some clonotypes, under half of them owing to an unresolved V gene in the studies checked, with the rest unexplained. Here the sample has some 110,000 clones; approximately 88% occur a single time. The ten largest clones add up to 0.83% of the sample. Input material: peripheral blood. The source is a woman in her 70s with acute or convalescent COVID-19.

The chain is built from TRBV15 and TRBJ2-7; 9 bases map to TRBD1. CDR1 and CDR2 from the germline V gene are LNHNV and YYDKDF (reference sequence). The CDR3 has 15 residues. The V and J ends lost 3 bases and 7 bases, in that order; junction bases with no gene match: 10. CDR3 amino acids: CATSRGTGSTREQYF. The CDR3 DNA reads TGTGCCACCAGCAGGGGGACAGGGAGTACGAGAGAGCAGTACTTC.

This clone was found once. The CDR3 loop is CASSELLAGYNEQFF. The CDR3 DNA follows: TGTGCCAGCAGTGAATTACTAGCGGGATACAATGAGCAGTTCTTC. The chain employs TRBV6-1 and TRBJ2-1; 10 bases are a match to TRBD2. Germline CDR1 reads MNHNS; CDR2 reads SASEGT. The CDR3 sequence is 15 residues long. With 2 bases clipped from V and 4 bases from J, the junction kept 2 bases outside the gene matches.

CDR3 protein: CASSLQATSGGANTQYF. In nucleotides, the CDR3 is TGTGCCAGCAGCTTACAAGCGACTAGCGGGGGGGCAAATACGCAGTATTTT. This chain joins TRBV13 and TRBJ2-3, with 14 bases fitting TRBD2. Germline values: CDR1 PRHDT, CDR2 FYEKMQ (reference sequence). The CDR3 totals 17 residues. J gave up 7 bases and V 2 bases, and 8 bases lay outside the gene matches.

CDR3 DNA sequence: TGTGCCAGCAGCCCGAGTAGAACGCAGTATTTT. This encodes CASSPSRTQYF. V usage is TRBV12-3 or TRBV12-4 and J usage is TRBJ2-3; D gene ambiguous. The CDR3 runs 11 residues. V was shortened by 6 bases and J by 9 bases, with 10 bases between the two germline ends.

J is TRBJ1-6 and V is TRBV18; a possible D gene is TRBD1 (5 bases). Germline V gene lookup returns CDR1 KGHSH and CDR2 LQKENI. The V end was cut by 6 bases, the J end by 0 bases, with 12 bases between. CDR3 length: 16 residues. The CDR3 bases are TGTGCCAGCTCGCAGGGAGGGAGCTCCTATAATTCACCCCTCCACTTT. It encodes CASSQGGSSYNSPLHF.

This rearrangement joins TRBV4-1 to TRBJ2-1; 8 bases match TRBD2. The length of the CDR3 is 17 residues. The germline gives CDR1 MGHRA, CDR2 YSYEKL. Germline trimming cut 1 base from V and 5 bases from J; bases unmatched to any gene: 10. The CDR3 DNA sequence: TGCGCCAGCAGCCAAGTTGGTAGCGGGGTTAGGGACAATGAGCAGTTCTTC. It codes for CASSQVGSGVRDNEQFF.

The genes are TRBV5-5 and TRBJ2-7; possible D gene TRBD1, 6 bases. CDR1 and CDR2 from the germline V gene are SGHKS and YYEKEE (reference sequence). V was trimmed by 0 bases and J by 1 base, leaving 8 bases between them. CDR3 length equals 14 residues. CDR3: CASSLGGQSYEQYF. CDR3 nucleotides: TGTGCCAGCAGCTTGGGAGGACAGTCCTACGAGCAGTACTTC.